These T cell receptor beta chains were read from a single sample in a study of T cells expressing NK-cell markers. For each CDR3 protein, TCRdb gives one entry from its re-call of the 5' RACE reads, without DNA. The table lists 500,000 or so distinct CDR3 sequences, with less than 4.5% in the top ten. Specimen: blood T cells: a sorted CD56 or NKG2C T cell subset, CD4+ or CD8+ T cells, or bulk PBMC T cells (not recorded which). The receptors shown here come from a man between 18 and 35 years old in good health. Each CDR3 is given with its conserved first and last residue. Each record gives: V gene, J gene, CDR3 protein.

TRBV5-1	TRBJ2-5	CASSFGTGGLLLQETQYF
TRBV7-3	TRBJ1-1	CASSTGRDTEAFF
TRBV15	TRBJ2-2	CATSRGGHANTGELFF
TRBV25-1	TRBJ2-5	CASGLAGQETQYF
TRBV5-1	TRBJ2-3	CASSLDPAGTASTDTQYF
TRBV6-2/TRBV6-3	TRBJ2-7	CASMWPWGYEQYF
TRBV5-5	TRBJ2-2	CASSSLDVLGGELFF
TRBV30	TRBJ2-3	CAWGRQPPGTDTQYF
TRBV11-2	TRBJ2-5	CASSREGSTETQYF
TRBV29-1	TRBJ1-2	CSVVTGALGGYTF
TRBV5-1	TRBJ2-7	CASSLGQVAPGEQYF
TRBV12-3/TRBV12-4	TRBJ2-1	CASSLTAGEGNEQFF
TRBV7-7	TRBJ2-2	CASSHSGGAPGELFF
TRBV12-3/TRBV12-4	TRBJ2-3	CASKKGGETSPDTQYF
TRBV6-5	TRBJ2-3	CASSYSFGTRRGATDTQYF
TRBV20-1	TRBJ2-7	CSARSPGQGIYEQYF
TRBV15	TRBJ2-2	CATSSGPTGTMNTGELFF
TRBV7-9	TRBJ2-1	CASSSRQAPNNEQFF
TRBV7-9	TRBJ2-5	CASSPSGTGRREYF
TRBV5-1	TRBJ2-1	CASSLSPSAHSYNEQFF
TRBV5-1	TRBJ2-5	CASSLSTSGRAETQYF
TRBV29-1	TRBJ2-6	CSSLTGANVLTF
TRBV21-1	TRBJ2-3	CASSKAWGGTDTQYF
TRBV5-5	TRBJ1-2	CASSLMAGGDYTF
TRBV12-3/TRBV12-4	TRBJ2-7	CASRMGDEQYF
TRBV7-9	TRBJ2-1	CASSLVSQASSYNEQFF
TRBV12-3/TRBV12-4	TRBJ2-3	CASTHPLDSTDTQYF
TRBV3-1	TRBJ2-5	CASSHGFQETQYF
TRBV20-1	TRBJ1-5	CSARDWTGRFGNQPQHF
TRBV18	TRBJ2-3	CASSPPLAGSDTQYF
TRBV7-9	TRBJ1-2	CASSLAGGTVYGYTF
TRBV27	TRBJ2-3	CASRLTVAGGADTQYF
TRBV7-3	TRBJ2-5	CASSLIGGQETQYF
TRBV29-1	TRBJ2-2	CSVFPGGRNTGELFF
TRBV6-1	TRBJ2-1	CASSEALAGGRHNEQFF
TRBV5-6	TRBJ1-1	CASSFGRNPDTEAFF
TRBV11-2	TRBJ2-5	CASSQLGGRETQYF
TRBV6-6	TRBJ2-2	CASSYSRAGELFF
TRBV3-1	TRBJ2-2	CASSLGGQGSGELFF
TRBV7-2	TRBJ2-5	CASSLVGRLEETQYF
TRBV7-6	TRBJ2-4	CASSGNRGENIQYF
TRBV5-1	TRBJ2-7	CASSLATGLAGIYEQYF